Listed below are T cell receptor beta chains from one sample, sequenced in a study of blood T cells in healthy people across ages. TCRdb ran MiXCR on the 5' RACE reads and lists one entry per CDR3 protein. The repertoire holds hundreds of thousands of distinct CDR3 sequences, about 42% seen once, with nearly 20% in the top ten. The sequencing sample was made of blood. The receptors here all came from a man in his 60s in good health. Both conserved end residues are part of each CDR3. The D gene is left open where the match is weak. Clone size is not always given. Where it is, it says once, few, many or a class for expanded clones.

d_gene: -
j_gene: TRBJ2-3
abundance: -
v_gene: TRBV27
CDR3aa: CASNALPGPDTQYF
CDR3nt: TGTGCCAGCAATGCTCTACCGGGGCCAGATACGCAGTATTTT

d_gene: -
j_gene: TRBJ2-6
abundance: -
v_gene: TRBV7-9
CDR3aa: CASSGYGANVLTF
CDR3nt: TGTGCCAGCAGCGGATATGGGGCCAACGTCCTGACTTTC

d_gene: TRBD2
j_gene: TRBJ2-1
abundance: -
v_gene: TRBV11-3
CDR3aa: CASSFGTTDNEQFF
CDR3nt: TGTGCCAGCAGCTTTGGGACTACCGACAATGAGCAGTTCTTC

d_gene: -
j_gene: TRBJ1-5
abundance: -
v_gene: TRBV2
CDR3aa: CASNTGWNQPQHF
CDR3nt: TGTGCCAGCAACACAGGTTGGAATCAGCCCCAGCATTTT

d_gene: -
j_gene: TRBJ2-1
abundance: few
v_gene: TRBV7-9
CDR3aa: CASSSPESEQFF
CDR3nt: TGTGCCAGCAGCTCGCCCGAAAGCGAGCAGTTCTTC

d_gene: TRBD2
j_gene: TRBJ2-2
abundance: -
v_gene: TRBV29-1
CDR3aa: CSVSGERGGGSGELFF
CDR3nt: TGCAGCGTTTCGGGGGAGCGGGGGGGCGGATCCGGGGAGCTGTTTTTT

d_gene: TRBD2
j_gene: TRBJ2-7
abundance: -
v_gene: TRBV4-3
CDR3aa: CASSQNRGVYEQYF
CDR3nt: TGCGCCAGCAGCCAAAATCGGGGGGTCTACGAGCAGTACTTC

d_gene: TRBD1
j_gene: TRBJ2-1
abundance: -
v_gene: TRBV4-1
CDR3aa: CASKKIGQGFNEQFF
CDR3nt: TGCGCCAGCAAAAAAATAGGACAGGGGTTCAATGAGCAGTTCTTC

d_gene: TRBD1
j_gene: TRBJ2-1
abundance: -
v_gene: TRBV5-1
CDR3aa: CASSLDEGTDNEQFF
CDR3nt: TGCGCCAGCAGCTTGGACGAAGGGACAGACAATGAGCAGTTCTTC

d_gene: TRBD1
j_gene: TRBJ2-1
abundance: -
v_gene: TRBV27
CDR3aa: CASRQGAFGNEQFF
CDR3nt: TGTGCCAGCAGGCAGGGGGCGTTTGGGAATGAGCAGTTCTTC

d_gene: TRBD2
j_gene: TRBJ2-3
abundance: -
v_gene: TRBV7-8
CDR3aa: CASSLGRALAGFLDTQYF
CDR3nt: TGTGCCAGCAGCTTAGGAAGGGCACTAGCGGGGTTTTTGGATACGCAGTATTTT

d_gene: TRBD1
j_gene: TRBJ2-1
abundance: -
v_gene: TRBV20-1
CDR3aa: CSARDRGTGTGVTYNEQFF
CDR3nt: TGCAGTGCTAGAGATCGTGGGACCGGGACAGGGGTCACCTACAATGAGCAGTTCTTC

d_gene: -
j_gene: TRBJ2-1
abundance: few
v_gene: TRBV11-2
CDR3aa: CASSPTPYNEQFF
CDR3nt: TGTGCCAGCAGCCCTACTCCCTACAATGAGCAGTTCTTC

d_gene: -
j_gene: TRBJ2-6
abundance: few
v_gene: TRBV2
CDR3aa: CASRVTGSGANVLTF
CDR3nt: TGTGCCAGCAGAGTTACAGGTTCTGGGGCCAACGTCCTGACTTTC

d_gene: -
j_gene: TRBJ2-6
abundance: -
v_gene: TRBV7-2
CDR3aa: CASIPLPGHPLSGANVLTF
CDR3nt: TGTGCCAGCATCCCCCTTCCGGGACACCCATTATCTGGGGCCAACGTCCTGACTTTC

d_gene: TRBD2
j_gene: TRBJ2-7
abundance: few
v_gene: TRBV3-1
CDR3aa: CASSQNRGGEQYF
CDR3nt: TGTGCCAGCAGCCAAAATCGCGGGGGCGAGCAGTACTTC

d_gene: -
j_gene: TRBJ1-1
abundance: many
v_gene: TRBV20-1
CDR3aa: CSASGGTRQTKAFF
CDR3nt: TGCAGTGCTAGTGGTGGGACAAGACAGACCAAAGCTTTCTTT

d_gene: -
j_gene: TRBJ2-1
abundance: few
v_gene: TRBV7-9
CDR3aa: CASSLGLLGSYNEQFF
CDR3nt: TGTGCCAGCAGCTTAGGGTTATTAGGTTCCTACAATGAGCAGTTCTTC

d_gene: TRBD1
j_gene: TRBJ2-7
abundance: few
v_gene: TRBV2
CDR3aa: CASSEGGGRSYEQYF
CDR3nt: TGTGCCAGCAGTGAAGGAGGGGGCAGGTCCTACGAGCAGTACTTC

d_gene: -
j_gene: TRBJ2-3
abundance: -
v_gene: TRBV10-3
CDR3aa: CAISDAVTDTQYF
CDR3nt: TGTGCCATCAGTGATGCCGTCACAGATACGCAGTATTTT

d_gene: -
j_gene: TRBJ2-1
abundance: few
v_gene: TRBV9
CDR3aa: CASSPRTSLDYNEQFF
CDR3nt: TGTGCCAGCAGCCCCCGGACATCCCTTGATTACAATGAGCAGTTCTTC

d_gene: -
j_gene: TRBJ2-1
abundance: -
v_gene: TRBV9
CDR3aa: CASSVGGAAAGEQFF
CDR3nt: TGTGCCAGCAGCGTAGGGGGCGCGGCGGCCGGTGAGCAGTTCTTC

d_gene: TRBD2
j_gene: TRBJ2-5
abundance: -
v_gene: TRBV9
CDR3aa: CASSQTRAGGPETQYF
CDR3nt: TGTGCCAGCAGCCAAACTCGGGCGGGGGGGCCAGAGACCCAGTACTTC

d_gene: -
j_gene: TRBJ1-2
abundance: -
v_gene: TRBV5-1
CDR3aa: CASSLDRVVGGYTF
CDR3nt: TGCGCCAGCAGCTTGGACAGGGTTGTAGGCGGCTACACCTTC

d_gene: TRBD1
j_gene: TRBJ2-7
abundance: -
v_gene: TRBV7-9
CDR3aa: CASSPRDRYEQYF
CDR3nt: TGTGCCAGCAGCCCCCGGGACAGATACGAGCAGTACTTC

d_gene: TRBD1
j_gene: TRBJ2-7
abundance: -
v_gene: TRBV20-1
CDR3aa: CSATDRVFDEQYF
CDR3nt: TGCAGTGCTACCGACAGGGTGTTCGACGAGCAGTACTTC

d_gene: TRBD1
j_gene: TRBJ2-3
abundance: -
v_gene: TRBV11-3
CDR3aa: CASSPTRWGTGDGTDTQYF
CDR3nt: TGTGCCAGCAGCCCGACGCGGTGGGGGACAGGGGATGGGACAGATACGCAGTATTTT

d_gene: -
j_gene: TRBJ2-1
abundance: -
v_gene: TRBV27
CDR3aa: CASSVGRQGGEQFF
CDR3nt: TGTGCCAGCAGCGTAGGGAGACAGGGAGGTGAGCAGTTCTTC

d_gene: -
j_gene: TRBJ2-3
abundance: -
v_gene: TRBV7-9
CDR3aa: CASSFDLNTDTQYF
CDR3nt: TGTGCCAGCAGCTTCGACCTGAACACAGATACGCAGTATTTT

d_gene: -
j_gene: TRBJ2-1
abundance: few
v_gene: TRBV6-5
CDR3aa: CASTQDGGSTYNEQFF
CDR3nt: TGTGCCAGCACCCAGGATGGGGGGAGCACTTACAATGAGCAGTTCTTC

d_gene: -
j_gene: TRBJ1-6
abundance: -
v_gene: TRBV6-2/TRBV6-3
CDR3aa: CASRQRYNSPLHF
CDR3nt: TGTGCCAGCAGACAACGATATAATTCACCCCTCCACTTT

d_gene: TRBD1
j_gene: TRBJ2-7
abundance: -
v_gene: TRBV12-3/TRBV12-4
CDR3aa: CASSLSATGDFYEQYF
CDR3nt: TGTGCCAGCAGCCTCTCCGCGACAGGGGATTTCTACGAGCAGTACTTC

d_gene: -
j_gene: TRBJ1-4
abundance: -
v_gene: TRBV2
CDR3aa: CASRETVLREKLFF
CDR3nt: TGTGCCAGCAGGGAAACAGTCTTAAGGGAAAAACTGTTTTTT